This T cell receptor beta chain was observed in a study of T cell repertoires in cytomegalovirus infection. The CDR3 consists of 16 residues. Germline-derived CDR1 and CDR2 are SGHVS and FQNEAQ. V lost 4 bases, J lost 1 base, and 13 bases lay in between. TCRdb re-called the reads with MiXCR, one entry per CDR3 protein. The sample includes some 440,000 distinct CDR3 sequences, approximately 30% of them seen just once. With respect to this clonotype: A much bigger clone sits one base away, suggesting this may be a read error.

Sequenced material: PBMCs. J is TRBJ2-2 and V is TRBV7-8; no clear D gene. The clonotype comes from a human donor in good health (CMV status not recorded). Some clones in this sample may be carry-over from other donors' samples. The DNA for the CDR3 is TGTGCCAGCAGCTCTATGGCTCTGGTGAACACCGGGGAGCTGTTTTTT. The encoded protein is CASSSMALVNTGELFF.